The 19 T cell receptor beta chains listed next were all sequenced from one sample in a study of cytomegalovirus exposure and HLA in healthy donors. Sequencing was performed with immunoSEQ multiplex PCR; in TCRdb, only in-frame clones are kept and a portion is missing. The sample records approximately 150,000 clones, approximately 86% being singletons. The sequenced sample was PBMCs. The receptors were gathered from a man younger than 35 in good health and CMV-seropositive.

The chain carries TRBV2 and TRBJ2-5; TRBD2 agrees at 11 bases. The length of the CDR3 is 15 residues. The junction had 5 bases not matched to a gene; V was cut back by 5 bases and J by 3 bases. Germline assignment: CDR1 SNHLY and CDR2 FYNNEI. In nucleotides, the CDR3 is TGTGCCAGCAGTTTGAATAGCGGGGGGGAAGAGACCCAGTACTTC. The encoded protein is CASSLNSGGEETQYF.

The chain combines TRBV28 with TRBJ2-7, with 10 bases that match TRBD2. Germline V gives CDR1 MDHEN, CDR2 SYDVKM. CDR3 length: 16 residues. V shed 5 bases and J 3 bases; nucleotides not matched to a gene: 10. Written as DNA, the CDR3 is TGTGCCAGCAGTCCTCGGGGAGCGGGAGGGATCTACGAGCAGTACTTC. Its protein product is CASSPRGAGGIYEQYF.

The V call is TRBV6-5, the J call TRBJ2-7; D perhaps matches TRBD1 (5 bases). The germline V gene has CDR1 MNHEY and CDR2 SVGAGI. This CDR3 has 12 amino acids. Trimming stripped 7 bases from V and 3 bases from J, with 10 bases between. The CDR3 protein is CASTGQGYEQYF. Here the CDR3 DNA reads TGTGCCAGCACCGGCCAGGGCTACGAGCAGTACTTC.

CDR3 region: CAIRRGINEKLFF. CDR3 in DNA: TGTGCCATCAGGCGGGGTATTAATGAAAAACTGTTTTTT. The genes are TRBV10-3 and TRBJ1-4; D call uncertain. V shed 6 bases and J shed 4 bases, with 9 bases lying between them. Germline CDR1 reads ENHRY; CDR2 reads SYGVKD. CDR3 length: 13 amino acids.

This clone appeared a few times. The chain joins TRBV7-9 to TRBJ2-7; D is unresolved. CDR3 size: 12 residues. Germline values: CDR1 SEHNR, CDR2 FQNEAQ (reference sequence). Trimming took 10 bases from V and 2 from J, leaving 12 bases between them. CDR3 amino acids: CATAGAAYEQYF. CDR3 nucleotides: TGTGCCACCGCAGGCGCCGCCTACGAGCAGTACTTC. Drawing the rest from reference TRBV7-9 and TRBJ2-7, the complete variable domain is DTGVSQNPRHKITKRGQNVTFRCDPISEHNRLYWYRQTLGQGPEFLTYFQNEAQLEKSRLLSDRFSAERPKGSFSTLEIQRTEQGDSAMYLCATAGAAYEQYFGPGTRLTVT.

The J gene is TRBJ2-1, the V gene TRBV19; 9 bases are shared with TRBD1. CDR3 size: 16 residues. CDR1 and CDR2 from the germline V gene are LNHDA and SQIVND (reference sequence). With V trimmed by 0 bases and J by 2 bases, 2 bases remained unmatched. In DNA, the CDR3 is TGTGCCAGTAGTATAGACCACAGGGGGCCCTACAATGAGCAGTTCTTC. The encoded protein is CASSIDHRGPYNEQFF.

The DNA of the CDR3 is TGTGCCAGCAGCATAACCCCGGAGCCCCAGCATTTT. It specifies CASSITPEPQHF. V gene TRBV28 combines with J gene TRBJ1-5; D is unresolved. This CDR3 spans 12 amino acids. Germline CDR1 reads MDHEN; CDR2 reads SYDVKM. V was pared by 6 bases and J by 8 bases, with 11 bases between.

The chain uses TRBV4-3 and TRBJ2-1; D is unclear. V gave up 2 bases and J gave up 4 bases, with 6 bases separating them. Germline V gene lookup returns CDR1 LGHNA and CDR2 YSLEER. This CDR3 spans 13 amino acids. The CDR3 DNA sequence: TGCGCCAGCAGCCAAACTGAGTACAATGAGCAGTTCTTC. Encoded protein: CASSQTEYNEQFF.

CDR3 amino acids: CASKGSVGYDEQFF. In nucleotides, the CDR3 is TGTGCCAGCAAGGGGTCGGTGGGGTACGATGAGCAGTTCTTC. The V and J genes are TRBV6-5 and TRBJ2-1; weak D call: TRBD1 (5 bases). This CDR3 is built from 14 residues. CDR1 is MNHEY and CDR2 is SVGAGI in the germline V gene. V gave up 7 bases and J gave up 8 bases, with 18 bases separating them.

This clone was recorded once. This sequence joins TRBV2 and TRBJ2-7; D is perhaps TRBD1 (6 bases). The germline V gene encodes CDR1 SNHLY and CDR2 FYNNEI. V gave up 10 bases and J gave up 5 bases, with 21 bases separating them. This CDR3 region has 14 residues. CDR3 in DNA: TGTGCCATAAAAGGGAAGGGGGAATCGGACGAGCAGTACTTC. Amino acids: CAIKGKGESDEQYF. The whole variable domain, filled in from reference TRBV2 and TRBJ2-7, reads EPEVTQTPSHQVTQMGQEVILRCVPISNHLYFYWYRQILGQKVEFLVSFYNNEISEKSEIFDDQFSVERPDGSNFTLKIRSTKLEDSAMYFCAIKGKGESDEQYFGPGTRLTVT.

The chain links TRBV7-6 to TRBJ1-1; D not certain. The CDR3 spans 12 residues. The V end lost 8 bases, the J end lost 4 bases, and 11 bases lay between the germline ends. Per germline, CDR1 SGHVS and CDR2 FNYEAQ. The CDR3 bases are TGTGCCAGCGGCGCGGTCATCACTGAAGCTTTCTTT. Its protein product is CASGAVITEAFF. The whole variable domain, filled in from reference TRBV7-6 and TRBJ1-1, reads GAGVSQSPRYKVTKRGQDVALRCDPISGHVSLYWYRQALGQGPEFLTYFNYEAQQDKSGLPNDRFSAERPEGSISTLTIQRTEQRDSAMYRCASGAVITEAFFGQGTRLTVV.

The CDR3 sequence: CASSQDRGRQTQYF. For the CDR3, the DNA is TGCGCCAGCAGTCAAGACCGGGGGAGGCAGACCCAGTACTTC. V gene TRBV23-1 combines with J gene TRBJ2-5, with D perhaps TRBD2 (6 bases). TRBV23-1 counts as an open reading frame of uncertain function. This CDR3 comprises 14 residues. With 2 bases removed from V and 6 bases from J, the gap between germline ends came to 13 bases.

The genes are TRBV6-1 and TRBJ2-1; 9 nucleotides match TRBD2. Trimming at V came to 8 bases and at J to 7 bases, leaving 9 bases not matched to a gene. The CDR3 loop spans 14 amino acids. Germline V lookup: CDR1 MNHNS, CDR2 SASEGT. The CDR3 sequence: CASPSSGDRNEQFF. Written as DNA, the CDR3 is TGTGCCAGCCCGTCTAGCGGGGATAGGAATGAGCAGTTCTTC.

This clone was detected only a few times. For the CDR3, the DNA is TGTGCCAGCAGCGCGACGTCCCCGGGGGGATCGGGGGAGCTGTTTTTT. This translates into CASSATSPGGSGELFF. The chain has TRBV7-3 and TRBJ2-2; TRBD2 aligns across 7 bases. The CDR3 has 16 amino acids. The V gene's germline CDR1 is SGHTA and CDR2 FQGTGA. V was clipped by 5 bases and J by 8 bases; unmatched bases: 14.

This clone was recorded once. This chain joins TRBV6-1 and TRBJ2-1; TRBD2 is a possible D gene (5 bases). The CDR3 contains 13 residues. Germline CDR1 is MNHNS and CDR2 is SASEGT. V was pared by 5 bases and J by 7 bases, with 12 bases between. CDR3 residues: CASSTPGKNEQFF. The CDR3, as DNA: TGTGCCAGCAGTACCCCCGGGAAAAATGAGCAGTTCTTC.

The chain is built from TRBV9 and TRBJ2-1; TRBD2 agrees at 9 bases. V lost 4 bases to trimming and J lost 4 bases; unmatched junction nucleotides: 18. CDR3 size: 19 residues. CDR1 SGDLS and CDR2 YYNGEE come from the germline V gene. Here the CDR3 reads CASSMSLFRGGGAYNEQFF. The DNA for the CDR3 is TGTGCCAGCAGCATGTCCCTGTTTAGGGGCGGGGGGGCTTACAATGAGCAGTTCTTC.

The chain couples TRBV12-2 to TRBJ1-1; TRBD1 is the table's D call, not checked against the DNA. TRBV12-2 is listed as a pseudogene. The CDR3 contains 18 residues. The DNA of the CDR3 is TGTGCAAGTCGCTTTAGGCAGAGTCGTGCAGGGTGGAACACTGAAGCTTTCTTT. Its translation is CASRFRQSRAGWNTEAFF.

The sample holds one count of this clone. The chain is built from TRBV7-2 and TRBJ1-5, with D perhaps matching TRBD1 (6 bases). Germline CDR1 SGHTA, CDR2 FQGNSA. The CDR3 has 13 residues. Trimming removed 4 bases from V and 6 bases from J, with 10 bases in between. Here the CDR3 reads CASSSGEFQPQHF. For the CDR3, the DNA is TGTGCCAGCAGCTCAGGGGAATTTCAGCCCCAGCATTTT. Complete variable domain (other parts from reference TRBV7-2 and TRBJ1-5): GAGVSQSPSNKVTEKGKDVELRCDPISGHTALYWYRQSLGQGLEFLIYFQGNSAPDKSGLPSDRFSAERTGGSVSTLTIQRTQQEDSAVYLCASSSGEFQPQHFGDGTRLSIL.

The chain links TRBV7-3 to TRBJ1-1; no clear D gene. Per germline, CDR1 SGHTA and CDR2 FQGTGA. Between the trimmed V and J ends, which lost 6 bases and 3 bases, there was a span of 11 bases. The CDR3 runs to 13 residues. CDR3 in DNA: TGTGCCAGCAGTCTGAGACAACACACTGAAGCTTTCTTT. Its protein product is CASSLRQHTEAFF.